The 10 T cell receptor beta chains given below trace back to one sample, sequenced in a study of shared clonotypes between healthy human individuals. The protocol was immunoSEQ multiplex PCR, while the TCRdb copy is restricted to in-frame clones and leaves out a portion. There are approximately 710,000 clones in the sample; about 92% occur only once, and 34% lies in the top ten. The sequenced material came from memory CD8+ T cells from PBMCs. The subset: CD45RO+ cells pooled with CCR7-negative TemRA cells. The receptors originated from a man aged 18 to 35 in good health. Some clones in this sample may be carry-over from other donors' samples.

The chain has TRBV27 and TRBJ2-7; no clear D gene. The germline gives CDR1 MNHEY, CDR2 SMNVEV (reference sequence). CDR3 length equals 15 residues. V was pared by 2 bases and J by 5 bases, with 16 bases between. Here the CDR3 reads CASSLQAHGKNEQYF. In DNA form, the CDR3 reads TGTGCCAGCAGTTTACAGGCTCATGGAAAGAACGAGCAGTACTTC.

V usage is TRBV19 and J usage is TRBJ2-1, with unresolved D. The CDR3 contains 16 residues. V was trimmed by 0 bases and J by 9 bases, leaving 18 bases between them. Germline V gene data show CDR1 as LNHDA and CDR2 as SQIVND (reference sequence). The CDR3 sequence is CASSIDNDVWVGEQFF. The CDR3 nucleotides are TGTGCCAGTAGTATAGATAATGATGTGTGGGTCGGTGAGCAGTTCTTC.

This clone occurred once. The V call is TRBV13, the J call TRBJ1-1; maybe TRBD1 (6 bases). V was cut by 4 bases and J by 1 base, with 13 bases left in between. Looked up from germline, CDR1 is PRHDT and CDR2 is FYEKMQ (reference sequence). The CDR3 runs to 15 residues. Here the CDR3 reads CASSSTSTGNTEAFF. The CDR3 DNA reads TGTGCCAGCAGCTCCACGTCGACAGGGAACACTGAAGCTTTCTTT.

The V and J genes are TRBV29-1 and TRBJ2-2, with D hard to call. Germline V gene lookup returns CDR1 SQVTM and CDR2 ANQGSEA. The CDR3 spans 15 residues. The V end was cut by 4 bases, the J end by 1 base, with 13 bases between. CDR3 DNA: TGCAGCGTTGGAGAAGGCCGCCTGAACACCGGGGAGCTGTTTTTT. Amino acid sequence: CSVGEGRLNTGELFF.

Details on this clone: This clone may be a read error of a much larger clone one base away. Other nucleotide sequences in the sample specify the same CDR3. V is TRBV6-5 and J is TRBJ2-1; maybe TRBD2 (6 bases). There are 16 residues in the CDR3. The V end was cut by 0 bases, the J end by 4 bases, with 13 bases between. In germline, CDR1 is MNHEY, CDR2 SVGAGI. The CDR3 nucleotides read TGTGCCAGCAGTTACTCTACGACCAGCGGGTACAATGAGCAGTTCTTC. This translates into CASSYSTTSGYNEQFF.

Worth noting for this clone: Other DNA sequences in the same sample also yield this CDR3. V is TRBV28 and J is TRBJ2-7; D is uncertain. The CDR3 consists of 11 residues. Trimming stripped 6 bases from V and 4 bases from J, with 7 bases between. CDR1 is MDHEN and CDR2 is SYDVKM in the germline V gene. For the CDR3, the DNA is TGTGCCAGCAGCCCCCTGTACGAGCAGTACTTC. Protein product: CASSPLYEQYF.

This chain connects TRBV4-3 to TRBJ2-1; 11 nucleotides align to TRBD2. Trimming cost V 3 bases and J 5 bases; bases outside gene matches: 3. This CDR3 region has 15 residues. Germline CDR1 is LGHNA and CDR2 is YSLEER. The CDR3 protein is CASSQGLAAHNEQFF. CDR3 DNA sequence: TGCGCCAGCAGCCAGGGACTAGCGGCACACAATGAGCAGTTCTTC.

The V call is TRBV13, the J call TRBJ2-6, with 10 positions matching TRBD1. V lost 4 bases, J lost 0 bases, and 3 bases stayed unmatched. The CDR3 consists of 17 residues. Germline V gives CDR1 PRHDT, CDR2 FYEKMQ (reference sequence). CDR3 amino acids: CASSSGQGLSGANVLTF. CDR3 DNA sequence: TGTGCCAGCAGCTCGGGACAGGGGCTCTCTGGGGCCAACGTCCTGACTTTC.

The genes are TRBV2 and TRBJ2-7; 7 nucleotides align to TRBD1. Germline lookup yields CDR1 SNHLY and CDR2 FYNNEI. CDR3 length: 14 residues. J was trimmed by 0 bases and V by 6 bases; bases with no gene match: 5. The DNA of the CDR3 is TGTGCCAGCAGCCACAGACAGGGCTCCTACGAGCAGTACTTC. Translated, it gives CASSHRQGSYEQYF.

CDR3 bases: TGTGCCAGCAGTTTATTGACAGGGAGCCCAGAAAAACTGTTTTTT. It translates to CASSLLTGSPEKLFF. The chain is built from TRBV27 and TRBJ1-4, with TRBD1 matching 7 bases. J gave up 8 bases and V 1 base, and 7 bases lay outside the gene matches. The CDR3 covers 15 residues. Germline CDR1 reads MNHEY; CDR2 reads SMNVEV (reference sequence).